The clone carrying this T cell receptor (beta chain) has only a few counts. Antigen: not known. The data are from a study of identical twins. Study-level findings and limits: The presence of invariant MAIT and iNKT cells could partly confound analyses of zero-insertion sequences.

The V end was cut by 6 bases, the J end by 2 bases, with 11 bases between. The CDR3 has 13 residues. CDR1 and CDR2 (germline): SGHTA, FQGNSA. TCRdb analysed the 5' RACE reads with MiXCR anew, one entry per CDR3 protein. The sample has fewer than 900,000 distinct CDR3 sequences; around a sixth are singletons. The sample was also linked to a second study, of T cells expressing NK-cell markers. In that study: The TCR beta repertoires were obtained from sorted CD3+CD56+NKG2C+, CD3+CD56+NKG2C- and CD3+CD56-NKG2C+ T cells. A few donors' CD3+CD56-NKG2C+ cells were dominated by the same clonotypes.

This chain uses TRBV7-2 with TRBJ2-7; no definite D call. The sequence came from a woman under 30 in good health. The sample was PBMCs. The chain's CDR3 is CASSRFGPYEQYF. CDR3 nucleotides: TGTGCCAGCAGTCGTTTTGGGCCCTACGAGCAGTACTTC.